This T cell receptor beta chain was retrieved from a study of glioma-infiltrating T cells. Notes on the study in general: Gliomas, especially low-grade, showed above-expected tissue-blood divergence; non-neoplastic patients showed below.

The iRepertoire nested amplicon-rescue multiplex PCR amplified TCR alpha and beta CDR3s from RNA. One-step reverse transcription and amplification started from about 100-400 ng of tissue mRNA or PBMC total RNA. TCRdb ran MiXCR on the multiplex PCR reads and lists one entry per CDR3 protein. The data contain fewer than 250,000 distinct CDR3 sequences, roughly a third of them seen just once; the ten biggest clones take up 20% to 25%. Trimming stripped 2 bases from V and 4 bases from J, with 10 bases between. The germline V gene has CDR1 SGHRS and CDR2 YFSETQ. The CDR3 consists of 14 residues. On this clonotype: Antigen specificity is unknown. A much bigger clone sits one base away, suggesting this may be a read error.

The source is a human donor with low-grade glioma or glioblastoma, undergoing nonglioma brain surgery, or in good health (not recorded which). The chain has TRBV5-1 and TRBJ2-1; unclear D gene. Specimen: glioma tissue, nonneoplastic brain tissue, or PBMCs (not recorded which). For the CDR3, the DNA is TGCGCCAGCAGCTTAGCCTCGGAATACAATGAGCAGTTCTTC. It specifies CASSLASEYNEQFF. The full variable domain, completed using reference TRBV5-1 and TRBJ2-1, is KAGVTQTPRYLIKTRGQQVTLSCSPISGHRSVSWYQQTPGQGLQFLFEYFSETQRNKGNFPGRFSGRQFSNSRSEMNVSTLELGDSALYLCASSLASEYNEQFFGPGTRLTVL.